This T cell receptor (beta chain) was recorded in a study of shared clonotypes between healthy human individuals. Libraries were prepared by immunoSEQ multiplex PCR; TCRdb keeps only in-frame clonotypes and omits some of them. The table shows under 1,100,000 clones, with roughly 80% occurring only once. This CDR3 is built from 16 residues. After removal of 5 bases from V and 7 bases from J, the junction contained 14 bases not matched to a gene. Germline V gives CDR1 SGHAT, CDR2 FQNNGV. The clonotype originates from a man between 18 and 29 years old in good health. Sequencing used memory CD4+ T cells sorted from blood. Subset reported: CD45RA-negative fraction. V is TRBV11-2 and J is TRBJ1-2; 9 bases match TRBD1. The CDR3 DNA sequence: TGTGCCAGCAGCGCGGGAGCGGGACAGGGAAAGAGTGGCTACACCTTC. It encodes CASSAGAGQGKSGYTF.